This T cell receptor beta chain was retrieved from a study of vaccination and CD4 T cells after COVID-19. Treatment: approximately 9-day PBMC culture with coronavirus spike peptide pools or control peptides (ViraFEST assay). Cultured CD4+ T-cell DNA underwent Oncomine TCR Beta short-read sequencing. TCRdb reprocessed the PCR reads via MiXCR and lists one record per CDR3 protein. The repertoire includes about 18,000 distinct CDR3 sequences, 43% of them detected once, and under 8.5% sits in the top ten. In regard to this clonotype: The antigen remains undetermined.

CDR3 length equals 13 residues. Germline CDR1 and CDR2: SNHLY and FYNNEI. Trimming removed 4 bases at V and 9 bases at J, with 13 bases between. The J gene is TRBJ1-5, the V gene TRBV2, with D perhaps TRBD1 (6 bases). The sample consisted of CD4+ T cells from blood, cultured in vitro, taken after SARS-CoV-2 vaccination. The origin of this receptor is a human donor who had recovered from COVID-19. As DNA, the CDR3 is TGTGCCAGCAGTGCGGGACACGGAACGCCCCAGCATTTT. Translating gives CASSAGHGTPQHF.